These 15 T cell receptor beta chains were all obtained from the same sample, sequenced in a study of T cell responses to AZD1222 COVID-19 vaccine. Assay: immunoSEQ multiplex PCR; the TCRdb copy retains only in-frame clones and omits some. This sample carries over 75,000 clones, roughly nine tenths of them seen once, and the ten largest clones take roughly 2.5%. The sequences come from peripheral blood, collected on day 0 of AZD1222 vaccination. The receptors shown here come from an adult in good health.

This clone was detected only once. V gene TRBV7-2 combines with J gene TRBJ2-5; tentatively, D is TRBD1 or TRBD2 (5 bases each). The CDR3 is 13 amino acids. CDR1 is SGHTA, CDR2 FQGNSA, per germline. V was shortened by 1 base and J by 5 bases, with 8 bases between the two germline ends. CDR3 in amino acids: CASSLVGVETQYF. CDR3 bases: TGTGCCAGCAGCTTAGTGGGGGTGGAGACCCAGTACTTC.

This chain connects TRBV12-3 or TRBV12-4 to TRBJ2-5; D is ambiguous. Trimming shortened V by 1 base and J by 5 bases, and 8 bases separated the two germline ends. CDR3 size: 13 residues. The CDR3 region is CASSLGNGETQYF. In DNA form, the CDR3 reads TGTGCCAGCAGTTTAGGCAATGGGGAGACCCAGTACTTC.

In nucleotides, the CDR3 is TGTGCCAGCAGCTTGGCGGTAGCGGGAGGTGCCGGGGAGCTGTTTTTT. Translation gives CASSLAVAGGAGELFF. The chain recombines TRBV5-6 with TRBJ2-2; 10 bases fit TRBD2. The CDR3 loop spans 16 amino acids. With V trimmed by 0 bases and J by 6 bases, 5 bases remained unmatched. Per the germline V gene, CDR1 is SGHDT and CDR2 is YYEEEE.

The CDR3 DNA is TGTGCCAGCTCACCAAAGCAGGGAGACGGGGAGCTGTTTTTT. Amino acid sequence: CASSPKQGDGELFF. The chain couples TRBV18 to TRBJ2-2, with D possibly called TRBD1 or TRBD2 (5 bases each). The germline V and J ends were trimmed by 2 bases and 7 bases, with 11 bases remaining between them. This CDR3 region has 14 residues. Germline CDR1 KGHSH, CDR2 LQKENI.

The chain has TRBV21-1 and TRBJ2-7; TRBD2 is taken as the D call from the table, unchecked against the DNA. TRBV21-1 is a recognized pseudogene. This CDR3 has 15 residues. CDR3 sequence reads: CASSKVASASYEQYF. In DNA form, the CDR3 reads TGTGCCAGCAGCAAAGTGGCTAGCGCGTCCTACGAGCAGTACTTC.

The chain uses TRBV6-5 and TRBJ1-1; D perhaps matches TRBD1 (5 bases). Between the trimmed V and J ends, which lost 4 bases and 7 bases, there was a span of 10 bases. Germline CDR1 is MNHEY and CDR2 is SVGAGI. The CDR3 is 12 amino acids. The CDR3, as DNA: TGTGCCAGCAGTTGGGGGGGGAGTGAAGCTTTCTTT. Amino acids: CASSWGGSEAFF.

The rearrangement joins TRBV20-1 to TRBJ1-1; D might be TRBD1 (5 bases). This CDR3 comprises 14 residues. Per the germline V gene, CDR1 is DFQATT and CDR2 is SNEGSKA (reference sequence). The ends were cut back, 6 bases at V and 1 base at J, with 15 bases in the middle. The CDR3 region has the DNA TGCAGTGCCAGTCCAGGGAGGTGGAACACTGAAGCTTTCTTT. Its protein is CSASPGRWNTEAFF.

This rearrangement joins TRBV18 to TRBJ2-1; 11 bases are shared with TRBD2. Looked up from germline, CDR1 is KGHSH and CDR2 is LQKENI. There are 15 residues in the CDR3. Unmatched junction bases numbered 8, after V lost 5 bases and J lost 8 bases. CDR3 nucleotide sequence: TGTGCCAGCTCATTCACTAGCGGGAGAATGGATGAGCAGTTCTTC. This codes for CASSFTSGRMDEQFF. The whole variable domain, remainder taken from reference TRBV18 and TRBJ2-1, is NAGVMQNPRHLVRRRGQEARLRCSPMKGHSHVYWYRQLPEEGLKFMVYLQKENIIDESGMPKERFSAEFPKEGPSILRIQQVVRGDSAAYFCASSFTSGRMDEQFFGPGTRLTVL.

This clone came up once. The chain carries TRBV9 and TRBJ2-1; D is ambiguous. From germline, CDR1 is SGDLS and CDR2 YYNGEE. Trimming left V 3 bases short and J 9 bases short, with 22 bases between. The CDR3 spans 16 residues. The CDR3 reads CASSARTAIALSEQFF. The CDR3 region has the DNA TGTGCCAGCAGCGCCCGAACAGCTATCGCCCTTAGTGAGCAGTTCTTC.

The sample holds one count of this clone. The genes are TRBV15 and TRBJ1-2, with 7 bases aligning to TRBD1. J was trimmed by 1 base and V by 0 bases; bases with no gene match: 2. This CDR3 region has 15 residues. Per the germline V gene, CDR1 is LNHNV and CDR2 is YYDKDF (reference sequence). The CDR3 DNA reads as TGTGCCACCAGCAGAGACAGGGGGTTTAACTATGGCTACACCTTC. Its translation: CATSRDRGFNYGYTF. The complete variable domain, with remaining parts taken from reference TRBV15 and TRBJ1-2, reads DAMVIQNPRYQVTQFGKPVTLSCSQTLNHNVMYWYQQKSSQAPKLLFHYYDKDFNNEADTPDNFQSRRPNTSFCFLDIRSPGLGDTAMYLCATSRDRGFNYGYTFGSGTRLTVV.

This sequence joins TRBV19 and TRBJ2-4; TRBD2 might be the D (6 bases). The CDR3 length is 16 residues. V was trimmed by 0 bases and J by 8 bases, leaving 17 bases between them. CDR1 is LNHDA and CDR2 is SQIVND in the germline V gene (reference sequence). The CDR3 DNA reads as TGTGCCAGTAGTATAGATAGGGAGATGGGAGGAGACATTCAGTACTTC. Translation gives CASSIDREMGGDIQYF.

The chain recombines TRBV2 with TRBJ1-6, with 7 bases fitting TRBD1. V lost 7 bases, J lost 8 bases, and 8 bases stayed unmatched. The germline V gene encodes CDR1 SNHLY and CDR2 FYNNEI. The CDR3 is 14 residues long. The CDR3 reads CASTADRTYSPLHF. For the CDR3, the DNA is TGTGCCAGCACCGCGGACAGGACTTATTCACCCCTCCACTTT. The full variable domain, rest sourced from reference TRBV2 and TRBJ1-6, is EPEVTQTPSHQVTQMGQEVILRCVPISNHLYFYWYRQILGQKVEFLVSFYNNEISEKSEIFDDQFSVERPDGSNFTLKIRSTKLEDSAMYFCASTADRTYSPLHFGNGTRLTVT.

V gene TRBV7-2 combines with J gene TRBJ1-6; D unresolved. CDR1 SGHTA and CDR2 FQGNSA come from the germline V gene. V lost 4 bases, J lost 6 bases, and 4 bases lay in between. The CDR3 spans 12 residues. The CDR3 DNA sequence: TGTGCCAGCAGCTGGAGTAATTCACCCCTCCACTTT. Encoded protein: CASSWSNSPLHF.

The chain employs TRBV5-4 and TRBJ2-7; TRBD2 is a possible D gene (5 bases). V was shortened by 0 bases and J by 12 bases, with 13 bases between the two germline ends. Looked up from germline, CDR1 is SGHNT and CDR2 is YYREEE (reference sequence). The CDR3 is made up of 12 amino acids. The CDR3 protein is CASSLDGVRSYF. The CDR3 DNA reads TGTGCCAGCAGCTTGGACGGGGTACGGTCGTACTTC.

This chain joins TRBV6-2 or TRBV6-3 and TRBJ1-5; the match to TRBD1 covers 7 bases. The CDR3 is made up of 17 amino acids. Trimming cost V 5 bases and J 4 bases; bases outside gene matches: 14. Germline lookup yields CDR1 MNHEY and CDR2 SVGEGT. As DNA, the CDR3 is TGTGCCAGCAGTCCCCTCGGACAGGAGGCGGGTAATCAGCCCCAGCATTTT. Translating gives CASSPLGQEAGNQPQHF.